The 22 T cell receptor beta chains in this list originate from one sample, sequenced in a study of blood T cells in healthy people across ages. A J-beta primer mix and a sample-barcoded 5' primer were used in a second PCR of about 6 to 12 cycles. One entry per CDR3 protein results from TCRdb running MiXCR on the 5' RACE reads. The data show about a million distinct CDR3 sequences, with about two fifths seen just once and around 13% held by the top ten. Sequencing input: blood. The receptors shown here come from a man aged 18 to 30 in good health.

The chain employs TRBV21-1 and TRBJ2-5; the tabulated D call, TRBD2, remains unverified against the DNA. TRBV21-1 is labeled a pseudogene. The CDR3 has 17 residues. The CDR3 DNA sequence: TGTGCCAGCAGCAAAGAAGGACTAGCGGGGGATGGAGAGACCCAGTACTTC. Encoded protein: CASSKEGLAGDGETQYF.

This clonotype was observed a few times. The J gene is TRBJ2-5, the V gene TRBV6-5, with 7 bases identical to TRBD1. V trimming: 7 bases; J trimming: 3 bases; junction bases outside the gene matches: 8. Looked up from germline, CDR1 is MNHEY and CDR2 is SVGAGI. The length of the CDR3 is 14 residues. The CDR3 protein is CASNNRGAEETQYF. The CDR3 nucleotides are TGTGCCAGCAACAACAGGGGTGCGGAAGAGACCCAGTACTTC.

The table lists this clonotype with a few counts. The chain carries TRBV5-1 and TRBJ1-1; TRBD1 agrees at 7 bases. Looked up from germline, CDR1 is SGHRS and CDR2 is YFSETQ. There are 17 residues in the CDR3. The junction had 8 bases not matched to a gene; V was cut back by 0 bases and J by 0 bases. CDR3 coding DNA: TGCGCCAGCAGCTTGGGACCCCGGACAGGCATGAACACTGAAGCTTTCTTT. Its protein is CASSLGPRTGMNTEAFF.

The CDR3 nucleotides read TGCAGCGTTGTGTCAGGGTGGTTAAACATTCAGTACTTC. Translating it yields CSVVSGWLNIQYF. The chain carries TRBV29-1 and TRBJ2-4, with a possible D match to TRBD1 (5 bases). Germline V gene lookup returns CDR1 SQVTM and CDR2 ANQGSEA. Trimming cost V 4 bases and J 6 bases, with 13 bases left between them. The CDR3 is 13 amino acids.

The chain combines TRBV7-9 with TRBJ2-5; unclear D gene. CDR1 SEHNR and CDR2 FQNEAQ come from the germline V gene (reference sequence). The ends were cut back, 3 bases at V and 5 bases at J, with 16 bases in the middle. This CDR3 has 15 residues. The CDR3 coding sequence is TGTGCCAGCAGCTTTTTAGGCCAGGCTGGCGAGACCCAGTACTTC. Amino acids: CASSFLGQAGETQYF.

The table lists this clonotype with a few counts. The chain uses TRBV28 and TRBJ1-2, with D perhaps matching TRBD1 (5 bases). V was trimmed by 3 bases and J by 7 bases, leaving 12 bases between them. The CDR3 consists of 13 residues. Germline assignment: CDR1 MDHEN and CDR2 SYDVKM. This CDR3 reads CASSLTAGGGYTF. The DNA for the CDR3 is TGTGCCAGCAGTTTGACTGCCGGGGGTGGCTACACCTTC.

The chain is built from TRBV7-9 and TRBJ1-2; D is perhaps TRBD1 (5 bases). This CDR3 is built from 13 residues. Trimming pared 5 bases from V and 6 bases from J, leaving 13 bases between. The germline V gene encodes CDR1 SEHNR and CDR2 FQNEAQ (reference sequence). The CDR3 nucleotides read TGTGCCAGCAGCGTAGTGGGAGGGGATGGCTACACCTTC. It encodes CASSVVGGDGYTF.

This clonotype was seen a few times. This chain joins TRBV20-1 and TRBJ1-2, with 8 bases fitting TRBD1. The CDR3 contains 12 residues. J lost 8 bases, V lost 8 bases, and 10 bases had no gene match. CDR1 DFQATT and CDR2 SNEGSKA come from the germline V gene (reference sequence). The CDR3 DNA follows: TGCAGTCACTCCGGACAGGGTCGCGGCTACACCTTC. It codes for CSHSGQGRGYTF.

This chain links TRBV18 with TRBJ2-7; a possible D gene is TRBD1 (6 bases). Germline CDR1 and CDR2: KGHSH and LQKENI. This CDR3 comprises 14 residues. V lost 6 bases, J lost 0 bases, and 12 bases lay in between. The CDR3, as DNA: TGTGCCAGCTCTCACCGGGACAACTCCTACGAGCAGTACTTC. Protein product: CASSHRDNSYEQYF.

The chain has TRBV4-2 and TRBJ2-1, with 9 bases fitting TRBD2. With 0 bases clipped from V and 2 bases from J, the junction kept 5 bases outside the gene matches. This CDR3 region has 17 residues. CDR1 and CDR2 (germline): LGHNA, YNFKEQ. CDR3 in DNA: TGTGCCAGCAGCCAAGAGGCGGGAGGGGAGACCTACAATGAGCAGTTCTTC. Translation gives CASSQEAGGETYNEQFF.

A few counts support this clonotype. The V gene is TRBV20-1, the J gene TRBJ1-5; perhaps TRBD1 as D (6 bases). This CDR3 spans 14 amino acids. Trimming removed 5 bases at V and 8 bases at J, with 19 bases between. Germline-derived CDR1 and CDR2 are DFQATT and SNEGSKA (reference sequence). In DNA form, the CDR3 reads TGCAGTGCTTCCGAACTCAGGGGTTTTGAGCCCCAGCATTTT. It yields the protein CSASELRGFEPQHF.

This clonotype was seen only a few times. V is TRBV6-2 or TRBV6-3 and J is TRBJ2-2, with D unresolved. The V end was cut by 0 bases, the J end by 3 bases, with 5 bases between. From germline, CDR1 is MNHEY and CDR2 SVGEGT. This CDR3 is 14 amino acids long. The CDR3 spells CASSYSGYTGELFF. As DNA, the CDR3 is TGTGCCAGCAGTTACTCTGGATACACCGGGGAGCTGTTTTTT.

As to this clonotype: A read error may be the cause here, since a much bigger clone is one base away. The chain couples TRBV5-1 to TRBJ2-3; 7 bases match TRBD2. V lost 4 bases, J lost 0 bases, and 11 bases stayed unmatched. The CDR3 has 17 amino acids. Germline loops: CDR1 SGHRS, CDR2 YFSETQ. CDR3 in DNA: TGCGCCAGCAGCCAACACCCGGGACTATCCAGCACAGATACGCAGTATTTT. It encodes CASSQHPGLSSTDTQYF. The full variable domain, rest sourced from reference TRBV5-1 and TRBJ2-3, is KAGVTQTPRYLIKTRGQQVTLSCSPISGHRSVSWYQQTPGQGLQFLFEYFSETQRNKGNFPGRFSGRQFSNSRSEMNVSTLELGDSALYLCASSQHPGLSSTDTQYFGPGTRLTVL.

This rearrangement joins TRBV5-1 to TRBJ1-2; weak D call: TRBD1 (5 bases). V gave up 6 bases and J gave up 0 bases, with 15 bases separating them. Germline V CDR1 and CDR2: SGHRS, YFSETQ. The CDR3 runs 15 residues. For the CDR3, the DNA is TGCGCCAGCATCGAAGGGGACCCTTCTAACTATGGCTACACCTTC. Translating gives CASIEGDPSNYGYTF.

This clonotype occurred many times. V is TRBV4-3 and J is TRBJ2-1; D is undetermined. CDR1 and CDR2 from the germline V gene are LGHNA and YSLEER. V was pared by 0 bases and J by 10 bases, with 10 bases between. The length of the CDR3 is 13 residues. CDR3 sequence: CASSQERRDEQFF. CDR3 bases: TGCGCCAGCAGCCAAGAGAGAAGAGACGAGCAGTTCTTC.

The chain employs TRBV4-1 and TRBJ2-3; tentative D call: TRBD2 (6 bases). V was pared by 0 bases and J by 9 bases, with 13 bases between. Germline loops: CDR1 MGHRA, CDR2 YSYEKL. The CDR3 totals 14 residues. CDR3 amino acids: CASSQDGVAETQYF. The DNA of the CDR3 is TGCGCCAGCAGCCAAGATGGGGTAGCGGAGACGCAGTATTTT.

The chain combines TRBV10-3 with TRBJ2-2; D is undetermined. There are 13 residues in the CDR3. Per the germline V gene, CDR1 is ENHRY and CDR2 is SYGVKD. V was pared by 6 bases and J by 4 bases, with 9 bases between. CDR3 amino acids: CAIRQAVTGELFF. As DNA, the CDR3 is TGTGCCATCAGGCAGGCAGTCACCGGGGAGCTGTTTTTT.

V and J are TRBV5-1 and TRBJ1-4, with a weak D call TRBD1 (5 bases). The CDR3 spans 15 residues. Trimming took 5 bases from V and 10 from J, leaving 21 bases between them. Germline CDR1 is SGHRS and CDR2 is YFSETQ. The CDR3 nucleotides are TGCGCCAGCAGATCCGGGACGGAGGATATCGGAAAACTGTTTTTT. As protein: CASRSGTEDIGKLFF.

In regard to this clonotype: A junction end diverges from the germline sequence, so it may reflect a read error. The chain couples TRBV12-3 or TRBV12-4 to TRBJ1-5, with 10 bases that match TRBD1. The CDR3 covers 14 residues. CDR3 DNA sequence: TGTGCCAGCACAAGGACAGGGGGGAATCAGCCCCATCATTTT. This translates into CASTRTGGNQPHHF.

The V gene is TRBV20-1, the J gene TRBJ1-5, with 9 bases lining up with TRBD1. Germline CDR1 is DFQATT and CDR2 is SNEGSKA (reference sequence). The CDR3 consists of 15 residues. Trimming cost V 4 bases and J 3 bases; bases outside gene matches: 7. CDR3: CSAIGDRENNQPQHF. Written as DNA, the CDR3 is TGCAGTGCTATTGGGGACAGGGAAAACAATCAGCCCCAGCATTTT.

This chain uses TRBV5-1 with TRBJ1-1; weak D call: TRBD1 (5 bases). The CDR3 loop spans 15 amino acids. Germline V gene sequence: CDR1 SGHRS, CDR2 YFSETQ. Trimming pared 0 bases from V and 1 base from J, leaving 10 bases between. CDR3 loop: CASSLGGPRNTEAFF. In nucleotides, the CDR3 is TGCGCCAGCAGCTTGGGGGGACCCAGGAACACTGAAGCTTTCTTT.

The rearrangement links TRBV7-9 to TRBJ1-1; weak D call: TRBD1 (5 bases). Trimming cost V 10 bases and J 7 bases, with 16 bases left between them. The germline V gene encodes CDR1 SEHNR and CDR2 FQNEAQ (reference sequence). The CDR3 covers 12 residues. The CDR3 DNA reads TGTGCCACGTATTGGCAGGGCGGTGAAGCTTTCTTT. Translation gives CATYWQGGEAFF.